This T cell receptor (beta chain) was retrieved from a study of T cell responses to AZD1222 COVID-19 vaccine. Generated by immunoSEQ multiplex PCR, the TCRdb table keeps only in-frame clones and is missing some. Of about 100,000 clones listed, 84% were seen once; the top ten hold over 15%. V was trimmed by 7 bases and J by 2 bases, leaving 15 bases between them. This CDR3 has 14 residues. Germline values: CDR1 MNHNY, CDR2 SVGAGI (reference sequence). Only a few counts were recorded for this clone. The rearrangement uses TRBV6-6 and TRBJ2-7, with D possibly called TRBD1 or TRBD2 (5 bases each). This specimen was peripheral blood, taken on day 0 of AZD1222 vaccination. This receptor was identified in an adult in good health. CDR3 sequence reads: CASTRDQGPYEQYF. The CDR3 nucleotides are TGTGCCAGCACTCGGGACCAGGGCCCCTACGAGCAGTACTTC.